A selection of T cell receptor beta chains follows, all from one sample in a study of blood T cell repertoires in COVID-19. Assay: immunoSEQ multiplex PCR; the TCRdb copy retains only in-frame clones and omits some. The table shows roughly 240,000 clones, with about nine tenths occurring only once. Sequencing used PBMCs or T cells enriched from blood (not recorded which). These receptors all stem from a middle-aged woman with acute COVID-19. Both conserved end residues are part of each CDR3. The D gene is left open where the match is weak.

d_gene	v_gene	j_gene	CDR3nt	CDR3aa
NA	TRBV11-2	TRBJ1-3	TGTGCCAGCAGCTCCGCCGGGTCTGGAAACACCATATATTTT	CASSSAGSGNTIYF
NA	TRBV12-3/TRBV12-4	TRBJ1-4	TGTGCCAGCAGTCCGTCCTACGGAAAACTGTTTTTT	CASSPSYGKLFF
NA	TRBV24-1	TRBJ1-2	TGTGCCACCAGTGACTCAGGGCCCAGCGGCTACACCTTC	CATSDSGPSGYTF
TRBD1	TRBV15	TRBJ1-1	TGTGCCACCAGCAGAGTGTTCGGGACAGGGTATCTCAAAGCTTTCTTT	CATSRVFGTGYLKAFF
NA	TRBV5-1	TRBJ1-2	TGCGCCAGCAGCTTTGGGGACACGACTAACTATGGCTACACCTTC	CASSFGDTTNYGYTF
NA	TRBV19	TRBJ1-2	TGTGCCAGTATACCCCGGACACAATCTTTCTATGGCTACACCTTC	CASIPRTQSFYGYTF
NA	TRBV9	TRBJ1-6	TGTGCCAGCAGCGTACGAGAGGCAACTAATAATTCACCCCTCCACTTT	CASSVREATNNSPLHF
NA	TRBV15	TRBJ1-5	TGTGCCACCAGCAGATCTCCATCAGAGCCCCAGCATTTT	CATSRSPSEPQHF
NA	TRBV19	TRBJ1-2	TGTGCCAGTAGTATAAGGCAGGGCCCTAACTATGGCTACACCTTC	CASSIRQGPNYGYTF
NA	TRBV3-1/TRBV3-2	TRBJ1-1	TGTGCCAGCAGTCGGTTGGGGGGGGACACTGAAGCTTTCTTT	CASSRLGGDTEAFF
NA	TRBV9	TRBJ2-3	TGTGCCAGCAGCCTACAGGGACATAGCACAGATACGCAGTATTTT	CASSLQGHSTDTQYF